Listed here is a single T cell receptor (beta chain). This specimen belongs to a study of blood T cell repertoires in COVID-19. Background on the study: Samples of COVID-19 (acute and convalescent) were obtained from the United States, Italy and Spain. The cDNA or gDNA used as material had been derived from T cells, B-cell-depleted T cells, or PBMCs.

CDR3 size: 12 residues. Source study methods: Estimated nucleated cell counts came from reference gene primer amplification. The table came from immunoSEQ multiplex PCR; TCRdb's copy has only in-frame clones and leaves some out. V and J calls and clone size come straight from that table; D and trimming were deduced from the DNA. The table shows approximately 89,000 clones, with 85% to 95% occurring only once. The source is a woman aged 55-69 years with active COVID-19. The chain combines TRBV21-1 with TRBJ1-6. TRBV21-1 is recorded as a pseudogene. The sequencing input was peripheral blood. For the CDR3, the DNA is TGTGCCTACCTGAGGGAGAATTCACCCCTCCACTTT. As protein: CAYLRENSPLHF.